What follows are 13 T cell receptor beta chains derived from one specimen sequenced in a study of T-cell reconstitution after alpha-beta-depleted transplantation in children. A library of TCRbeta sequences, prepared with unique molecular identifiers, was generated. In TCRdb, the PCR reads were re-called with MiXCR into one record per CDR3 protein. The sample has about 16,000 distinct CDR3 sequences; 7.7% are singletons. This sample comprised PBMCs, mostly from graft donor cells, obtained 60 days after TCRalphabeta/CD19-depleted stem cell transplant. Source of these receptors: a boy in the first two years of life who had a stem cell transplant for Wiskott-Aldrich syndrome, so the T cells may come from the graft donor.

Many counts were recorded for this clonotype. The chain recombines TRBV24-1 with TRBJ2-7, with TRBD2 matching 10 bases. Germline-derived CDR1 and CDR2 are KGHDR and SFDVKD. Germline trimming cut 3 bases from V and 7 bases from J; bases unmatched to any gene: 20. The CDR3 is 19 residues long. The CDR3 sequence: CATSDHSEAGGLLRWEQYF. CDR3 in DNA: TGTGCCACCAGTGATCATTCGGAAGCGGGAGGGCTCCTTCGGTGGGAGCAGTACTTC.

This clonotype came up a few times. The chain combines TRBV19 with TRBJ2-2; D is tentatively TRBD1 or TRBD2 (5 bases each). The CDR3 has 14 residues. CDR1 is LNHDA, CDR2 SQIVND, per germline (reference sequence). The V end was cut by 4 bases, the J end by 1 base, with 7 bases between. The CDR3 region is CASSNGGNTGELFF. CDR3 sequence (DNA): TGTGCCAGTAGTAATGGGGGGAACACCGGGGAGCTGTTTTTT. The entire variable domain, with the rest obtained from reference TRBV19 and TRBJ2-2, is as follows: DGGITQSPKYLFRKEGQNVTLSCEQNLNHDAMYWYRQDPGQGLRLIYYSQIVNDFQKGDIAEGYSVSREKKESFPLTVTSAQKNPTAFYLCASSNGGNTGELFFGEGSRLTVL.

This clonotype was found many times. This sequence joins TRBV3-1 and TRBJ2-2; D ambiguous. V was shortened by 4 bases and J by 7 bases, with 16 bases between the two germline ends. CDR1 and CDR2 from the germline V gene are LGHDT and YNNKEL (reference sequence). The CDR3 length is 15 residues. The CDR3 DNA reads TGTGCCAGCAGCCTCTTGTTTGGAGCAGGCGGGGAGCTGTTTTTT. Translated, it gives CASSLLFGAGGELFF.

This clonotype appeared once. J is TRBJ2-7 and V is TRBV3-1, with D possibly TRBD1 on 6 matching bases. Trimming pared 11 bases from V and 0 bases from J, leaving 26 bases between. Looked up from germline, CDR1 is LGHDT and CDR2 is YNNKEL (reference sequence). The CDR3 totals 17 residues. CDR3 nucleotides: TGTGCCTCCTCCAAAGATAATCGCCAGGGGCACTCCTACGAGCAGTACTTC. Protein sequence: CASSKDNRQGHSYEQYF.

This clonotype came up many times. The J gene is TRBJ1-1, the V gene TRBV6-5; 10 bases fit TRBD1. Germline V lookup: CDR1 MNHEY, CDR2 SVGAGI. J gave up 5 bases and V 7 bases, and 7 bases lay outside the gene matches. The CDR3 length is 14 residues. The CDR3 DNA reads TGTGCCAGCAATTTCCGACAGGGGGCGACTGAAGCTTTCTTT. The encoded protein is CASNFRQGATEAFF.

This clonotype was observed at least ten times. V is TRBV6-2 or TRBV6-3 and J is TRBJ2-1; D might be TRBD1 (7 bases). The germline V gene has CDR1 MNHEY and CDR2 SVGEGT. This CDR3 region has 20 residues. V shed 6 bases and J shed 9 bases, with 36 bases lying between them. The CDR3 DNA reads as TGTGCCAGCAGCTCTCGACAGGGTTCGACGAGTAGCGGAAGGTCCCGTGAGCAGTTCTTC. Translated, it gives CASSSRQGSTSSGRSREQFF.

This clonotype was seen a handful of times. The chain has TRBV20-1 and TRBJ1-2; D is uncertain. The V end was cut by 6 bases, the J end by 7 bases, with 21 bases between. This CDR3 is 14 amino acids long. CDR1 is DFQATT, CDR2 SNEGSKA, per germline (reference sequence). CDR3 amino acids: CSAGRAGSWSGYTF. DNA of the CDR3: TGCAGTGCCGGGAGGGCAGGTTCATGGAGTGGCTACACCTTC.

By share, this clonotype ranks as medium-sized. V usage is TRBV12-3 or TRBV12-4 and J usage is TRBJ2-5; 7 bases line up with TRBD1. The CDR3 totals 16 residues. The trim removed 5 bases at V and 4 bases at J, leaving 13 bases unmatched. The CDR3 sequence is CASSVLGGVRRETQYF. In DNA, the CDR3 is TGTGCCAGCAGTGTTTTAGGGGGCGTTCGAAGAGAGACCCAGTACTTC.

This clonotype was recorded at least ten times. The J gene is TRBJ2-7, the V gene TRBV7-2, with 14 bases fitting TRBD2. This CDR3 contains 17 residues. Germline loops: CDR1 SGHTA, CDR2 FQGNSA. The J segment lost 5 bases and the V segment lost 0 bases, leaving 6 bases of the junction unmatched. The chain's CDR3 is CASSLAVTSGRVNEQYF. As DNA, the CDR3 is TGTGCCAGCAGCTTAGCGGTGACTAGCGGGAGGGTAAACGAGCAGTACTTC.

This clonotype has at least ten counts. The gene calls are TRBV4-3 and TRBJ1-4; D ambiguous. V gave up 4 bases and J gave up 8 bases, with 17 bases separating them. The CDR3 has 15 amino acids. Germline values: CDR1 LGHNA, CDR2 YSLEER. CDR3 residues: CASSPRRAFGEKLFF. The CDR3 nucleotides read TGCGCCAGCAGCCCTAGAAGGGCTTTCGGAGAAAAACTGTTTTTT.

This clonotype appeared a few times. CDR3 loop: CASSPSYNEQFF. CDR3 coding DNA: TGTGCCAGCAGCCCCTCCTACAATGAGCAGTTCTTC. The chain joins TRBV6-1 to TRBJ2-1; D is unresolved. CDR1 and CDR2 from the germline V gene are MNHNS and SASEGT. The CDR3 has 12 residues. Between the trimmed V and J ends, which lost 6 bases and 0 bases, there was a span of 3 bases.

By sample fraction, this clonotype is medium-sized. CDR3 region: CASSRSYNSPLHF. The CDR3 region has the DNA TGTGCCAGCAGCCGGTCTTATAATTCACCCCTCCACTTT. The V call is TRBV7-3, the J call TRBJ1-6; D remains ambiguous. The V gene's germline CDR1 is SGHTA and CDR2 FQGTGA. V was trimmed by 5 bases and J by 4 bases, leaving 6 bases between them. CDR3 length: 13 amino acids.

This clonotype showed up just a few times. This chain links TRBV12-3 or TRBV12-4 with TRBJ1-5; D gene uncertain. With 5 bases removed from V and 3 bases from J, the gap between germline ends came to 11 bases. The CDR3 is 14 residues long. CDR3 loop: CASSTRVPNQPQHF. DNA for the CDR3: TGTGCCAGCAGTACACGGGTCCCCAATCAGCCCCAGCATTTT.